This section outlines one T cell receptor (beta chain) sequence together with its context. Which antigen it targets is not known. There are no base qualities to consult, and no much larger clone falls within one base. For repertoire sequencing, TCR beta CDR3 regions were amplified from RNA transcripts. The first round was an RT-PCR using HTBI primers with the Qiagen OneStep RT-PCR kit, and this first round was followed by a second-round multiplex PCR, then size selection and purification. Libraries were sequenced paired-end with 100 bp reads on an Illumina HiSeq2000. On the study's bioinformatics: SOAPnuke was used to process the reads, removing any read that contained adapters or uncalled bases, had a mean Phred below 15, or lacked an exact match to the constant primer or identifier. High-quality paired reads were merged with COPE v1.2.5. Unique nucleotide sequences were defined as clonotypes and aligned to IMGT TRB V, D and J references using MiTCR v1.1. The analysis was limited to V-J combinations with a frequency above 0.0001, which together covered 99.2% of repertoires. A TCR clonal expansion and chaos score per V-J combination was defined as the ratio of F50 clonal expansion to chaos observed in the TCRdist matrix. Welch's t-statistics and random forest were used to narrow the features down to 13 V-J combinations, which were then fed into a naive Bayes classifier. The similarity between thyroid and blood repertoires was quantified using the Morisita-Horn index. TCRdb's own reprocessing of the public reads used fastp at Q25 and MiXCR and kept productive beta chains. Every entry covers one CDR3 protein and lists the most common genes and DNA from its rows. The V and J calls and clone size are TCRdb's, not the authors'. Recorded for this sample are hundreds of thousands of distinct CDR3 sequences; 45% of them occurred a single time. The ten most abundant clones make up roughly half of the sample.

The record originates from a study of Graves' ophthalmopathy and Graves' hyperthyroidism (dated 2018 in TCRdb). Regarding the complete study: Peripheral blood was collected before any treatment was given, at the time of initial diagnosis. TCR beta repertoire signatures were used to distinguish Graves' ophthalmopathy from Graves' hyperthyroidism and to predict progression to ophthalmopathy. In total, 120 to 150 blood samples were TCR-sequenced: 43 ophthalmopathy, 75 hyperthyroidism and roughly 17 hyperthyroidism-to-ophthalmopathy patients. To explore V-J signatures that distinguish ophthalmopathy from hyperthyroidism, a discovery set of 90 to 100 patients was enrolled, made up of over 40 with ophthalmopathy and 57 with stable hyperthyroidism. The independent validation cohort included 18 to 20 hyperthyroidism patients plus 17 patients who later progressed from hyperthyroidism to ophthalmopathy. In more than five hyperthyroidism patients, T-cell repertoires of thyroid tissue and blood were compared. Once sampling was done, hyperthyroidism patients were given methimazole at a starting dose of 30 mg daily, while ophthalmopathy patients were given high-dose intravenous methylprednisolone.

The research as a whole found: In validation, the model predicted ophthalmopathy progression with less than 71% sensitivity and roughly 72% specificity; roughly 12 predicted patients were CT-confirmed with GO in a median of approximately six months. No statistical method was used to predetermine the sample size, and group allocation was not hidden from the investigators. Most expanded thyroid clonotypes with frequency above 0.001 were also detected in blood, suggesting blood repertoires may reflect the thyroid immune response. The 13-signature model separated ophthalmopathy from stable hyperthyroidism with 85% to 90% sensitivity and just under 84% specificity in cross-validation, and 80%/75% in the test set.

Patients with ophthalmopathy had moderately to severely active disease, with a Clinical Activity Score of 3 or more, a NOSPECS grade of 4 or more, and a disease duration of less than 3 months. Patients with other autoimmune diseases, uncontrolled infections, pregnancy or lactation were excluded from the study. Diagnosis relied on clinical symptoms, serum thyroxine, TRAb, thyroid ultrasound and orbital computed tomography. PBMCs were isolated from 8 to 10 ml of fresh peripheral blood by Ficoll-Paque density gradient centrifugation. Total RNA was extracted with Trizol reagent and quality-checked on an Agilent 2100 Bioanalyzer. CDR1 and CDR2 are read off the germline V gene as SGDLS and YYNGEE. Counted from cysteine to phenylalanine, this CDR3 has 14 amino acids. The CDR3 DNA has 42 bases and is translated from base 1. The germline ends are 14 bases apart after V is trimmed by 3 bases and J by 5 bases.

The clonotype comes from an adult man with Graves' ophthalmopathy. Sequencing was carried out using peripheral blood. The sequence is built from TRBV9 and TRBJ1-2; tentative D gene TRBD1, with 6 bases matching. The nucleotide sequence reads as follows: TGTGCCAGCAGCGCAGGGACAACCGGTTATGGCTACACCTTC. Translated, this gives CASSAGTTGYGYTF. Outside the CDR3, residues come from the reference TRBV9 and TRBJ1-2 proteins, so the full variable domain is: DSGVTQTPKHLITATGQRVTLRCSPRSGDLSVYWYQQSLDQGLQFLIQYYNGEERAKGNILERFSAQQFPDLHSELNLSSLELGDSALYFCASSAGTTGYGYTFGSGTRLTVV.